The 21 T cell receptor beta chains in this list originate from one sample, sequenced in a study of cytomegalovirus exposure and HLA in healthy donors. Produced via immunoSEQ multiplex PCR; TCRdb's table is partial and in-frame only. Of roughly 120,000 clones in the sample, over 65% were seen once. Specimen: PBMCs. The receptor set was obtained from a woman aged 30 to 39 in good health and CMV-seronegative.

V usage is TRBV7-2 and J usage is TRBJ2-7; TRBD1 matches at 11 bases. Trimming took 4 bases from V and 5 from J; bases not matched to a gene: 7. This CDR3 has 15 residues. The germline V gene encodes CDR1 SGHTA and CDR2 FQGNSA. The CDR3 DNA is TGTGCCAGCAGCTCGACCGGGACAGGGGGTCACGAGCAGTACTTC. Translating gives CASSSTGTGGHEQYF.

The chain has TRBV19 and TRBJ2-3, with TRBD2 as a possible D gene (6 bases). This CDR3 spans 13 amino acids. The germline V gene encodes CDR1 LNHDA and CDR2 SQIVND (reference sequence). Trimming took 4 bases from V and 4 from J, leaving 9 bases between them. The CDR3 DNA follows: TGTGCCAGTAGTACGGGGACTGCAGATACGCAGTATTTT. It yields the protein CASSTGTADTQYF.

V usage is TRBV9 and J usage is TRBJ1-1, with 10 bases fitting TRBD1. The CDR3 covers 14 residues. The germline CDR1 and CDR2 sequences are SGDLS and YYNGEE. Trimming took 3 bases from V and 5 from J; bases not matched to a gene: 4. CDR3 sequence (DNA): TGTGCCAGCAGCGGCGGGACAGGGGTTACTGAAGCTTTCTTT. As protein: CASSGGTGVTEAFF.

V and J are TRBV6-5 and TRBJ2-5, with TRBD1 matching over 8 bases. Trimming cost V 5 bases and J 5 bases; bases outside gene matches: 10. This CDR3 is 15 amino acids long. Germline CDR1 MNHEY, CDR2 SVGAGI. DNA for the CDR3: TGTGCCAGCAGTCAACTTCAGGGGGCTGGCGAGACCCAGTACTTC. Protein product: CASSQLQGAGETQYF.

This clone was observed a single time. The sample contains more than one DNA sequence encoding this CDR3. This sequence joins TRBV7-2 and TRBJ2-5; D gene uncertain. The ends were cut back, 3 bases at V and 4 bases at J, with 9 bases in the middle. The CDR3 consists of 13 residues. Germline V CDR1 and CDR2: SGHTA, FQGNSA. The CDR3 region is CASSFRLTETQYF. The CDR3 DNA is TGTGCCAGCAGCTTTCGACTTACAGAGACCCAGTACTTC.

This clone was counted a single time. In the same sample, other DNA sequences code for this CDR3. The V call is TRBV30, the J call TRBJ1-1, with D perhaps matching TRBD1 (5 bases). CDR1 and CDR2 (germline): GTSNPN, SVGIG (reference sequence). The length of the CDR3 is 13 residues. V lost 0 bases, J lost 3 bases, and 8 bases lay in between. The CDR3 reads CAWSVQGDTEAFF. The CDR3 nucleotides are TGTGCCTGGAGTGTCCAGGGTGACACTGAAGCTTTCTTT.

This clone was detected only a few times. CDR3 residues: CASSLEGQGASPLHF. As DNA, the CDR3 is TGCGCCAGCAGCTTGGAAGGACAGGGGGCTTCACCCCTCCACTTT. The chain recombines TRBV5-1 with TRBJ1-6; 11 bases line up with TRBD1. Germline V gene sequence: CDR1 SGHRS, CDR2 YFSETQ. The CDR3 loop spans 15 amino acids. V was clipped by 0 bases and J by 9 bases; unmatched bases: 2.

The chain couples TRBV7-8 to TRBJ2-1; 9 bases are a match to TRBD1. Germline CDR1 and CDR2: SGHVS and FQNEAQ. V gave up 5 bases and J gave up 2 bases; unmatched junction bases: 10. This CDR3 is 17 amino acids long. Here the CDR3 reads CASSPNPGTGPYNEQFF. The CDR3 region has the DNA TGTGCCAGCAGCCCGAACCCCGGGACAGGGCCCTACAATGAGCAGTTCTTC.

The chain uses TRBV19 and TRBJ1-2; TRBD1 matches at 9 bases. Germline V CDR1 and CDR2: LNHDA, SQIVND (reference sequence). Germline trimming cut 6 bases from V and 1 base from J; bases unmatched to any gene: 9. This CDR3 region has 16 residues. This CDR3 is CASSYTTGGGNYGYTF. CDR3 DNA: TGTGCCAGTAGCTATACTACAGGGGGCGGTAACTATGGCTACACCTTC.

CDR3 coding DNA: TGTGCCAGCAGTTTACAGGGGGCGAGGACTGAAGCTTTCTTT. This translates into CASSLQGARTEAFF. The chain links TRBV2 to TRBJ1-1; 9 nucleotides line up with TRBD1. V shed 5 bases, J shed 5 bases, and the junction held 6 bases outside the gene matches. The germline CDR1 and CDR2 sequences are SNHLY and FYNNEI. The CDR3 loop spans 14 amino acids.

The chain recombines TRBV18 with TRBJ1-4; D might be TRBD1 (5 bases). Germline assignment: CDR1 KGHSH and CDR2 LQKENI. This CDR3 is built from 15 residues. V gave up 1 base and J gave up 8 bases, with 14 bases separating them. CDR3 region: CASSPLEGREEKLFF. The DNA of the CDR3 is TGTGCCAGCTCACCACTGGAGGGGCGGGAAGAAAAACTGTTTTTT.

The chain is built from TRBV27 and TRBJ2-2; D may be TRBD2 (6 bases). Trimming removed 3 bases at V and 5 bases at J, with 7 bases between. CDR1 is MNHEY and CDR2 is SMNVEV in the germline V gene (reference sequence). The CDR3 consists of 13 residues. For the CDR3, the DNA is TGTGCCAGCAGTTTCAGCGGGACCGGGGAGCTGTTTTTT. It encodes CASSFSGTGELFF.

The chain combines TRBV11-3 with TRBJ2-3, with 10 bases lining up with TRBD2. This CDR3 contains 18 residues. The ends lost 1 base at V and 1 base at J; junction bases unmatched: 8. Germline CDR1 reads SGHNT; CDR2 reads YENEEA. The DNA of the CDR3 is TGTGCCAGCAGCTTAGCAGGAAGCGGGGGGGTCCGCACAGATACGCAGTATTTT. Translated: CASSLAGSGGVRTDTQYF.

The gene calls are TRBV5-3 and TRBJ2-7, with D maybe TRBD1 (5 bases). TRBV5-3 is marked as an open reading frame, function uncertain. This CDR3 contains 12 residues. Between the trimmed V and J ends, which lost 0 bases and 5 bases, there was a span of 6 bases. CDR3 coding DNA: TGTGCCAGAAGCTTGGCAGGGCACGAGCAGTACTTC. It yields the protein CARSLAGHEQYF.

The chain joins TRBV4-1 to TRBJ1-1, with 7 bases that match TRBD1. Unmatched junction bases numbered 6, after V lost 4 bases and J lost 7 bases. Germline assignment: CDR1 MGHRA and CDR2 YSYEKL. The CDR3 is 13 residues long. For the CDR3, the DNA is TGCGCCAGCAGCCGAGGACAGGAAGGTGAAGCTTTCTTT. Its protein product is CASSRGQEGEAFF.

V is TRBV2 and J is TRBJ2-6, with 8 bases lining up with TRBD1. Looked up from germline, CDR1 is SNHLY and CDR2 is FYNNEI. Trimming removed 7 bases from V and 2 bases from J; junction bases left unmatched: 1. The CDR3 loop spans 14 amino acids. The CDR3 loop is CASTGGAGANVLTF. In DNA, the CDR3 is TGTGCCAGCACAGGGGGCGCTGGGGCCAACGTCCTGACTTTC. The full variable domain, its missing parts supplied by reference TRBV2 and TRBJ2-6, is EPEVTQTPSHQVTQMGQEVILRCVPISNHLYFYWYRQILGQKVEFLVSFYNNEISEKSEIFDDQFSVERPDGSNFTLKIRSTKLEDSAMYFCASTGGAGANVLTFGAGSRLTVL.

The J gene is TRBJ2-7, the V gene TRBV6-5, with 11 bases that match TRBD1. Germline CDR1 MNHEY, CDR2 SVGAGI. The CDR3 is 15 residues long. The V and J ends lost 2 bases and 5 bases, in that order; junction bases with no gene match: 5. CDR3 DNA: TGTGCCAGCAGTTACGCCGGGACAGGGGGACACGAGCAGTACTTC. It specifies CASSYAGTGGHEQYF.

Here the CDR3 DNA reads TGTGCCAGCAGTGGTCCGGACAGGGGCTCCTACGAGCAGTACTTC. Protein: CASSGPDRGSYEQYF. The chain recombines TRBV6-5 with TRBJ2-7; 9 nucleotides agree with TRBD1. The CDR3 is made up of 15 amino acids. The V gene's germline CDR1 is MNHEY and CDR2 SVGAGI. V was clipped by 5 bases and J by 0 bases; unmatched bases: 5.

V and J are TRBV14 and TRBJ2-3; 9 bases align to TRBD1. CDR3 size: 14 residues. The junction had 10 bases not matched to a gene; V was cut back by 1 base and J by 14 bases. Germline values: CDR1 SGHDN, CDR2 FVKESK. CDR3 in DNA: TGTGCCAGCAGCCAAGGCGGACAGGGGAGACTTCGGTATTTT. It yields the protein CASSQGGQGRLRYF.

The rearrangement joins TRBV15 to TRBJ2-7; D gene uncertain. The CDR3 totals 16 residues. Germline V gene sequence: CDR1 LNHNV, CDR2 YYDKDF (reference sequence). V dropped 0 bases and J dropped 0 bases, with 12 bases sitting between them. The CDR3, as DNA: TGTGCCACCAGCAGAGATAGAAGTAGGAGCTCCTACGAGCAGTACTTC. Translating it yields CATSRDRSRSSYEQYF.

The chain carries TRBV2 and TRBJ1-2; TRBD1 agrees at 7 bases. V was clipped by 7 bases and J by 8 bases; unmatched bases: 7. CDR1 is SNHLY, CDR2 FYNNEI, per germline. This CDR3 comprises 12 residues. For the CDR3, the DNA is TGTGCCAGCATCGGACAGGCCTGGGGCTACACCTTC. Its protein product is CASIGQAWGYTF.